This T cell receptor beta chain was observed in a study of blood T cell repertoires in COVID-19. Study in general: In each case, the material was cDNA or gDNA derived from T cells, B-cell-depleted T cells, or PBMCs.

Per the original methods: Reference gene primer amplification in the assay estimated nucleated cell counts. Method: immunoSEQ multiplex PCR; TCRdb's copy keeps in-frame clones and lacks some. V, J and clone size are taken as reported in that table, and D and trimming were inferred from the DNA itself. The table lists roughly 75,000 clones, around 72% of them singletons. J gave up 7 bases and V 6 bases, and 6 bases lay outside the gene matches. The CDR3 has 14 amino acids. The germline V gene has CDR1 MDHEN and CDR2 SYDVKM. This TCR came from a human donor with acute or convalescent COVID-19. The donor label of this sample is uncertain. Sequenced material: peripheral blood. The V call is TRBV28, the J call TRBJ1-6; 7 nucleotides agree with TRBD1. CDR3 nucleotide sequence: TGTGCCAGCAGCAGACAGGGTATGAATTCACCCCTCCACTTT. Its protein is CASSRQGMNSPLHF. Combining the CDR3 with reference TRBV28 and TRBJ1-6 gives the whole variable domain DVKVTQSSRYLVKRTGEKVFLECVQDMDHENMFWYRQDPGLGLRLIYFSYDVKMKEKGDIPEGYSVSREKKERFSLILESASTNQTSMYLCASSRQGMNSPLHFGNGTRLTVT.